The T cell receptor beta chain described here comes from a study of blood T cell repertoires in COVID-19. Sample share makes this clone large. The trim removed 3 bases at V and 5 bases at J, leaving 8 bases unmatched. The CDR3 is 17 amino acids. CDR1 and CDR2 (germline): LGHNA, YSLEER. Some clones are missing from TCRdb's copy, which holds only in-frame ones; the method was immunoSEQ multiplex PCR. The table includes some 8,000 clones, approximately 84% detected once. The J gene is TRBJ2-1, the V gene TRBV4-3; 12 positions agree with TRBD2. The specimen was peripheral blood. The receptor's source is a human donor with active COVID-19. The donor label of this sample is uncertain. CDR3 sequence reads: CASSQETSGRANNEQFF. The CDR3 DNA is TGCGCCAGCAGCCAGGAGACTAGCGGGAGAGCAAACAATGAGCAGTTCTTC.